Below, 8 T cell receptor beta chains from the same sample are listed, as sequenced in a study of cytotoxic CD8 clonotypes in ibrutinib-treated CLL. Clones were sequenced by immunoSEQ multiplex PCR, and TCRdb holds only the in-frame ones, with some missing. Seen here are hundreds of thousands of clones, under 80% observed once, and the top ten hold over 15%. Material: PBMCs, obtained after 24 months of ibrutinib treatment. The source is a human donor with chronic lymphocytic leukemia.

The chain joins TRBV28 to TRBJ1-2; possibly TRBD1 for D (6 bases). V was shortened by 4 bases and J by 2 bases, with 17 bases between the two germline ends. Germline lookup yields CDR1 MDHEN and CDR2 SYDVKM. This CDR3 spans 16 amino acids. Written as DNA, the CDR3 is TGTGCCAGCAGTTATTTGGGGGGCGCGAGAAACTATGGCTACACCTTC. It codes for CASSYLGGARNYGYTF.

The rearrangement uses TRBV7-9 and TRBJ2-5, with D uncertain. Germline assignment: CDR1 SEHNR and CDR2 FQNEAQ (reference sequence). V gave up 5 bases and J gave up 0 bases, with 16 bases separating them. The length of the CDR3 is 16 residues. The CDR3 reads CASSTPNRGYQETQYF. The CDR3 region has the DNA TGTGCCAGCAGCACACCCAACCGCGGTTACCAAGAGACCCAGTACTTC.

The J gene is TRBJ1-2, the V gene TRBV18, with a tentative D call TRBD1 (5 bases). Between the trimmed V and J ends, which lost 6 bases and 3 bases, there was a span of 14 bases. CDR1 and CDR2 from the germline V gene are KGHSH and LQKENI. The CDR3 is made up of 14 amino acids. This chain's CDR3 is CASSPNQGDYGYTF. CDR3 sequence (DNA): TGTGCCAGCTCTCCTAACCAAGGGGACTATGGCTACACCTTC. Full variable domain (missing parts from reference TRBV18 and TRBJ1-2): NAGVMQNPRHLVRRRGQEARLRCSPMKGHSHVYWYRQLPEEGLKFMVYLQKENIIDESGMPKERFSAEFPKEGPSILRIQQVVRGDSAAYFCASSPNQGDYGYTFGSGTRLTVV.

CDR3 in amino acids: CASSPEVAGDLEQFF. CDR3 coding DNA: TGTGCCAGCTCACCTGAGGTAGCGGGAGATTTGGAGCAGTTCTTC. The chain is built from TRBV18 and TRBJ2-1, with TRBD2 matching 9 bases. This CDR3 spans 15 amino acids. Germline CDR1 and CDR2: KGHSH and LQKENI. After removal of 3 bases from V and 10 bases from J, the junction contained 10 bases not matched to a gene.

The J gene is TRBJ2-6, the V gene TRBV10-3; D is possibly TRBD1 (7 bases). This CDR3 region has 17 residues. Germline V lookup: CDR1 ENHRY, CDR2 SYGVKD. Trimming pared 0 bases from V and 4 bases from J, leaving 13 bases between. DNA for the CDR3: TGTGCCATCAGTGAGTCCCAGGGGGGTTTGGGGGCCAACGTCCTGACTTTC. It yields the protein CAISESQGGLGANVLTF.

The CDR3 DNA is TGTGCCAGCAGCGGGACTAGCGGGAGAGTCACCGGGGAGCTGTTTTTT. It codes for CASSGTSGRVTGELFF. The V and J genes are TRBV2 and TRBJ2-2; 14 bases align to TRBD2. V lost 6 bases and J lost 4; bases outside the gene matches: 4. Per the germline V gene, CDR1 is SNHLY and CDR2 is FYNNEI. CDR3 length: 16 amino acids.

The chain has TRBV10-3 and TRBJ2-7; D is possibly TRBD1 (5 bases). In germline, CDR1 is ENHRY, CDR2 SYGVKD. V lost 6 bases, J lost 1 base, and 10 bases lay in between. The CDR3 extends over 13 amino acids. CDR3 in DNA: TGTGCCATCAGAGAAGGACAATCCTACGAGCAGTACTTC. Translated, it gives CAIREGQSYEQYF.

This clone occurred a few times. The sample has other DNA sequences that encode this CDR3 too. The rearrangement links TRBV5-1 to TRBJ2-7; 14 bases align to TRBD2. Germline V gene data show CDR1 as SGHRS and CDR2 as YFSETQ. This CDR3 is 15 amino acids long. The J segment lost 2 bases and the V segment lost 4 bases, leaving 2 bases of the junction unmatched. The CDR3 is CASSPTSGRAYEQYF. The CDR3 DNA is TGCGCCAGCAGCCCGACTAGCGGGAGGGCCTACGAGCAGTACTTC.